This TCR beta chain was recorded in a study of shared clonotypes between healthy human individuals. Points from the study as a whole: Naive CD4 clonotypes were shared across a handful of donors at 4.5% to 6.5%.

This clone was seen only once. Its antigen remains unknown. Per germline, CDR1 SGHRS and CDR2 YFSETQ. V was clipped by 4 bases and J by 3 bases, with 14 bases between them. CDR3 length: 14 residues. The method was immunoSEQ multiplex PCR; TCRdb's version includes in-frame clones alone and lacks a portion of them. The sample lists about 2.3 million clones, about nine tenths occurring once. This TCR came from a man between 18 and 29 years old in good health. Some clones in this sample may be carry-over from other donors' samples. Source material: naive CD4+ T cells from PBMCs. Indicated subset: CD45RA+ positively selected. The rearrangement joins TRBV5-1 to TRBJ2-7; possible D gene TRBD2, 6 bases. This CDR3 is CASSPGDGGYEQYF. CDR3 nucleotides: TGCGCCAGCAGCCCGGGGGACGGAGGCTACGAGCAGTACTTC.